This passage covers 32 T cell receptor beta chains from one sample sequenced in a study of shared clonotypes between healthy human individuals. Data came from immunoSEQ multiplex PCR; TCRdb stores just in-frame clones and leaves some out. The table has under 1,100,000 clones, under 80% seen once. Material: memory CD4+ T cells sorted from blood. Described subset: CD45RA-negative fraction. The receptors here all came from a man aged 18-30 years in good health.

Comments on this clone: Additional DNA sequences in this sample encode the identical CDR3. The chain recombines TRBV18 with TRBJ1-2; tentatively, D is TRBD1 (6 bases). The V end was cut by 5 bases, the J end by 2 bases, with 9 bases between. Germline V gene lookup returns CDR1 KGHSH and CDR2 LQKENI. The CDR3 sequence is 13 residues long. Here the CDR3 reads CASSLTGNYGYTF. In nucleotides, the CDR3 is TGTGCCAGCTCATTAACAGGGAACTATGGCTACACCTTC.

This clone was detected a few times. CDR3 in amino acids: CASSAEEGGQAQYF. The CDR3 coding sequence is TGTGCCAGCAGCGCAGAGGAAGGGGGCCAGGCGCAGTATTTT. The gene calls are TRBV9 and TRBJ2-3; TRBD1 matches 7 bases. V dropped 3 bases and J dropped 10; count of bases not matched to a gene: 11. Germline loops: CDR1 SGDLS, CDR2 YYNGEE. The CDR3 loop spans 14 amino acids.

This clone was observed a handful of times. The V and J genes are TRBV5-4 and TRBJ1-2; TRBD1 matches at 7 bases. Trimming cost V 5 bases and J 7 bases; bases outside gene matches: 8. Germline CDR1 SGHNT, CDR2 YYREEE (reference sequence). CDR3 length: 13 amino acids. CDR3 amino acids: CASSSTGDIGYTF. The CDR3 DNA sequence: TGTGCCAGCAGTTCCACAGGGGATATTGGCTACACCTTC.

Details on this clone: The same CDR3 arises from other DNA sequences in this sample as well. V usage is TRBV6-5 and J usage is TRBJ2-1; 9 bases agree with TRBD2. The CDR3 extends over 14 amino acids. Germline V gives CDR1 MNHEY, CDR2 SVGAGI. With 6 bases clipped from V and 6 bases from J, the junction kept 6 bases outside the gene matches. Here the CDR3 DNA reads TGTGCCAGCAGCCGGCTAGCGGGAATCAATGAGCAGTTCTTC. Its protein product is CASSRLAGINEQFF.

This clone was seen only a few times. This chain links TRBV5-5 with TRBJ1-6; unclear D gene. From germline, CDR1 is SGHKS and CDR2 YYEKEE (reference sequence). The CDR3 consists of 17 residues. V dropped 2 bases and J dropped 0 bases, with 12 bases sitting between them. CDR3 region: CASSFPGQSSYNSPLHF. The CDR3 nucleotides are TGTGCCAGCAGCTTTCCCGGCCAGAGCTCCTATAATTCACCCCTCCACTTT.

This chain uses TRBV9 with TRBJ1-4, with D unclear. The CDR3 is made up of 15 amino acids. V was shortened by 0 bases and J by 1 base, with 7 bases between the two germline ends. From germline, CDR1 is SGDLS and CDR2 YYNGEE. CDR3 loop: CASSVATGTNEKLFF. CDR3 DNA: TGTGCCAGCAGCGTAGCAACGGGAACTAATGAAAAACTGTTTTTT.

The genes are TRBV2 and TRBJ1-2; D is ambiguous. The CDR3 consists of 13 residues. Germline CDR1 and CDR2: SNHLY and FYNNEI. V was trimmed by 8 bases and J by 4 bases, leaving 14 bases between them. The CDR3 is CASDLGRSYGYTF. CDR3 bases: TGTGCCAGCGATCTGGGCAGGTCCTATGGCTACACCTTC. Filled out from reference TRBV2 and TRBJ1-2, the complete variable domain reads EPEVTQTPSHQVTQMGQEVILRCVPISNHLYFYWYRQILGQKVEFLVSFYNNEISEKSEIFDDQFSVERPDGSNFTLKIRSTKLEDSAMYFCASDLGRSYGYTFGSGTRLTVV.

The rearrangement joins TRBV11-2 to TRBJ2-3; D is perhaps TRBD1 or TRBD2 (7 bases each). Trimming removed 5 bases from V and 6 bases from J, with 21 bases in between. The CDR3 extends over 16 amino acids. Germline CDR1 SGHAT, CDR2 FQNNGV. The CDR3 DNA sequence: TGTGCCAGCAGCCTCCAGGGGGGGGGCCCGGGCGATACGCAGTATTTT. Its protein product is CASSLQGGGPGDTQYF.

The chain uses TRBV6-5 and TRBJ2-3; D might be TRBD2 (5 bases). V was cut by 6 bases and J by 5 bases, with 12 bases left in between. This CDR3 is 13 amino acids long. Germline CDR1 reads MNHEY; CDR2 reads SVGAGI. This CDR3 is CASSSNAGDTQYF. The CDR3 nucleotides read TGTGCCAGCAGCTCAAACGCGGGAGATACGCAGTATTTT.

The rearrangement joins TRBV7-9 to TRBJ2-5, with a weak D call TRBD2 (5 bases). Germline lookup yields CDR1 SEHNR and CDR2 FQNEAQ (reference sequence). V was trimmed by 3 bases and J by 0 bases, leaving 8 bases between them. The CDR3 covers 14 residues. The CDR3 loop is CASSFTGDQETQYF. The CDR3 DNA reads TGTGCCAGCAGCTTTACCGGGGACCAAGAGACCCAGTACTTC.

CDR3: CASSLNGDLTQPQHF. The DNA of the CDR3 is TGTGCCAGCAGCTTAAATGGGGACCTCACCCAGCCCCAGCATTTT. The chain has TRBV7-9 and TRBJ1-5; D is perhaps TRBD1 (5 bases). Trimming cost V 2 bases and J 7 bases, with 15 bases left between them. Germline-derived CDR1 and CDR2 are SEHNR and FQNEAQ (reference sequence). The CDR3 spans 15 residues.

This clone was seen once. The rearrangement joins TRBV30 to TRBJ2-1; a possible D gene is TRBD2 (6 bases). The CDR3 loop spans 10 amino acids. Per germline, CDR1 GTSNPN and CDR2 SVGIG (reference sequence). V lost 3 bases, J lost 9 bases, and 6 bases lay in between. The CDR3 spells CAWSGGEQFF. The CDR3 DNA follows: TGTGCCTGGAGCGGGGGTGAGCAGTTCTTC.

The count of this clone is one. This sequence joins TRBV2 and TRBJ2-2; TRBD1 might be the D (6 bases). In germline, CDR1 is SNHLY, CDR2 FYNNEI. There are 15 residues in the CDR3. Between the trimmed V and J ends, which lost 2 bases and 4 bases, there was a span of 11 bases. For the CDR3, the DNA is TGTGCCAGCAGTGAACTGCAGGGGCCCACCGGGGAGCTGTTTTTT. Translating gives CASSELQGPTGELFF.

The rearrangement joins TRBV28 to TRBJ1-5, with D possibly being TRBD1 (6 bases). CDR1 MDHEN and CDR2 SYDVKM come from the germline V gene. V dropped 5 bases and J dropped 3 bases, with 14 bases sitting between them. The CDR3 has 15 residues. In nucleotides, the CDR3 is TGTGCCAGCAGTAAACGAGGGGGTGCCAATCAGCCCCAGCATTTT. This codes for CASSKRGGANQPQHF. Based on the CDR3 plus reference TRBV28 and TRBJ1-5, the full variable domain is DVKVTQSSRYLVKRTGEKVFLECVQDMDHENMFWYRQDPGLGLRLIYFSYDVKMKEKGDIPEGYSVSREKKERFSLILESASTNQTSMYLCASSKRGGANQPQHFGDGTRLSIL.

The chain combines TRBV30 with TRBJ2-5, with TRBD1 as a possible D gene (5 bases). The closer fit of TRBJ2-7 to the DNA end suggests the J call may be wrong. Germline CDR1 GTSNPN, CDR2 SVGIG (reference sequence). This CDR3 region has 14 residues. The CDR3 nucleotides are TGTGCCTGGAGTGTGGGGTCAGGGTGGCACGAGCAGTACTTC. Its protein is CAWSVGSGWHEQYF.

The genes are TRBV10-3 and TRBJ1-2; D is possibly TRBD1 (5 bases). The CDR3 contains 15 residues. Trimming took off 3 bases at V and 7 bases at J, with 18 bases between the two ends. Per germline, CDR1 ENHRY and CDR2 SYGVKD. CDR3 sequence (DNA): TGTGCCATCAGTGACCCAGGGAGGGCGGTGAGTGGCTACACCTTC. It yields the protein CAISDPGRAVSGYTF.

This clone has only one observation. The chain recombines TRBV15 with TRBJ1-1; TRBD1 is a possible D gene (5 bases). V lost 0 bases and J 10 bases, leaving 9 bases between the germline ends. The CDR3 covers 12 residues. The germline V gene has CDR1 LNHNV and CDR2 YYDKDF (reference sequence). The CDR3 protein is CATSRDRTRAFF. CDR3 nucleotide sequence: TGTGCCACCAGCAGAGATAGGACAAGAGCTTTCTTT.

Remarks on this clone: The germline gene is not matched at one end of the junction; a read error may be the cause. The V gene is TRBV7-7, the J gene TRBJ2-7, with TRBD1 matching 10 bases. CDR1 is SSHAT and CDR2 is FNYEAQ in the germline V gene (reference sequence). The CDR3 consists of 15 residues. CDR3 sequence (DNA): TGTGCTAGCAGCCGTGGGGGACAGGGGTCGTCCGAGCAGTACTTC. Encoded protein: CASSRGGQGSSEQYF.

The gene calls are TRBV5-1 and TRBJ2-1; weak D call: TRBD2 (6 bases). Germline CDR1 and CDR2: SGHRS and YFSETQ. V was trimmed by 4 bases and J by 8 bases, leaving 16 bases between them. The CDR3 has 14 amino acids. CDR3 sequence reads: CASSLQTSSDEQFF. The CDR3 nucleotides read TGCGCCAGCAGCCTACAAACTAGCAGCGATGAGCAGTTCTTC.

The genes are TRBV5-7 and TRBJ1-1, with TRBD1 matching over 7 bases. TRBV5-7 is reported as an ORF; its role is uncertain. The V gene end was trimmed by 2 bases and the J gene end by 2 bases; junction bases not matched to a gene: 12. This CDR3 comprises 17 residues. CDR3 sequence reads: CASSFLGQAQLNTEAFF. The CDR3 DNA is TGTGCCAGCAGCTTCCTTGGACAGGCTCAATTAAACACTGAAGCTTTCTTT.

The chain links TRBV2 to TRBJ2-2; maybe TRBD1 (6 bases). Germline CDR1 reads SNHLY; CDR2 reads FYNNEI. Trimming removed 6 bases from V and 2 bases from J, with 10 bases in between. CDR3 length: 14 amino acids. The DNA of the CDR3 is TGTGCCAGCAGAGGGACACCCAACACCGGGGAGCTGTTTTTT. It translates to CASRGTPNTGELFF.

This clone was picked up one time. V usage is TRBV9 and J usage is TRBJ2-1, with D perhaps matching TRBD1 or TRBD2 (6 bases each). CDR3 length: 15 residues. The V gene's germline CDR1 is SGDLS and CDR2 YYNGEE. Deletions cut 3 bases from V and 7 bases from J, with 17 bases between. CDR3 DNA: TGTGCCAGCAGCGCCTCGGGACATCGGGGGAATGAGCAGTTCTTC. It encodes CASSASGHRGNEQFF.

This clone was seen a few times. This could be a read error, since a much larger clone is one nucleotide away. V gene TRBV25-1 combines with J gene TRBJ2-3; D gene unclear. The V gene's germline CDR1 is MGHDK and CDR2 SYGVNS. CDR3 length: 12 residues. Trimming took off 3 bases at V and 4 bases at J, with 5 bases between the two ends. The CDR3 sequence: CASSDGPDTQYF. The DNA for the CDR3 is TGTGCCAGCAGTGACGGCCCAGATACGCAGTATTTT.

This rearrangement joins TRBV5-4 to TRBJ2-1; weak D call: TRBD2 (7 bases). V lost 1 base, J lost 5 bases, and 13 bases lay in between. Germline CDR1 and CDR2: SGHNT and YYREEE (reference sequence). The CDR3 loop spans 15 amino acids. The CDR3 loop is CASSLRGGPNNEQFF. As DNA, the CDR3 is TGTGCCAGCAGCTTGAGGGGGGGGCCTAACAATGAGCAGTTCTTC.

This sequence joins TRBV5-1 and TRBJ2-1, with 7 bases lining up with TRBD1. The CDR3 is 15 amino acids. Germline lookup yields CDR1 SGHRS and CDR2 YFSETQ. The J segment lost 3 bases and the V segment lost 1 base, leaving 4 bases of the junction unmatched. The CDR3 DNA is TGCGCCAGCAGCTTGTTACGGACAGGCTACAATGAGCAGTTCTTC. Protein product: CASSLLRTGYNEQFF.

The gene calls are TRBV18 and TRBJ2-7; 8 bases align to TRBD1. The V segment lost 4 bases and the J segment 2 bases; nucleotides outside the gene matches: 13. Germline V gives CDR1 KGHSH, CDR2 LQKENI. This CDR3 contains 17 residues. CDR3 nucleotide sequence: TGTGCCAGCTCACTAGTAACCCCCGGGACAGGAGCCTACGAGCAGTACTTC. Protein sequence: CASSLVTPGTGAYEQYF.

The CDR3 here is CSHTYSVGVMNYGYTF. The DNA for the CDR3 is TGCAGCCACACCTACAGCGTCGGGGTCATGAACTATGGCTACACCTTC. The rearrangement links TRBV29-1 to TRBJ1-2; D unresolved. The germline V gene has CDR1 SQVTM and CDR2 ANQGSEA. V was shortened by 8 bases and J by 2 bases, with 24 bases between the two germline ends. This CDR3 has 16 residues.

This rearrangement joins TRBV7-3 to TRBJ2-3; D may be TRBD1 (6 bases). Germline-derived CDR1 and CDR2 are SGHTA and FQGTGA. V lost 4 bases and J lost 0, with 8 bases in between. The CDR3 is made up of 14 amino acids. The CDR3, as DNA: TGTGCCAGCAGCTCCGACAGGAGCACAGATACGCAGTATTTT. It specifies CASSSDRSTDTQYF.

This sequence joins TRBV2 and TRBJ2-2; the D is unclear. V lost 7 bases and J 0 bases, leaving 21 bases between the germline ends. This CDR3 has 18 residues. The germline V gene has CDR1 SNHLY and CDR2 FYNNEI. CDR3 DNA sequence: TGTGCCAGCACGGTCGAGCAGTGGCCATTCGCGAACACCGGGGAGCTGTTTTTT. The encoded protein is CASTVEQWPFANTGELFF.

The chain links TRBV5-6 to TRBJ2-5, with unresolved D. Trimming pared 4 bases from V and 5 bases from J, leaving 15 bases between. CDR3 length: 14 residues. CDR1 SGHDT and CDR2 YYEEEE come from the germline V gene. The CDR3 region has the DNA TGTGCCAGCAGCCGAGGAGCTGAATGGGAGACCCAGTACTTC. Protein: CASSRGAEWETQYF.

CDR3 loop: CASSPPLAQASNYGYTF. The CDR3 DNA sequence: TGTGCCAGCTCACCACCGTTAGCCCAGGCCTCTAACTATGGCTACACCTTC. The rearrangement uses TRBV18 and TRBJ1-2; D not resolved. Trimming took off 0 bases at V and 0 bases at J, with 14 bases between the two ends. The CDR3 spans 17 residues. Germline CDR1 reads KGHSH; CDR2 reads LQKENI.

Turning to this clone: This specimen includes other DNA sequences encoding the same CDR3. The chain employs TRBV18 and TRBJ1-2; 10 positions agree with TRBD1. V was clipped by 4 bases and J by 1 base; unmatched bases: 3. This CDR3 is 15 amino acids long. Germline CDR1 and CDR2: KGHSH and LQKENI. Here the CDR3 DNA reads TGTGCCAGCTCACTCGGGACAGGGGATAACTATGGCTACACCTTC. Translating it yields CASSLGTGDNYGYTF.